This TCR beta chain was found in a study of T cell repertoires in cytomegalovirus infection (dated by TCRdb to between 2018 and 2021). Background for the entire study: Donor HLA type was relevant to the analysis, as public TCR beta signatures indicated carriage of CMV infection together with the matching HLA type. What the work shows at the level of the full study, not this receptor alone: In both this cohort and an independent cohort of under 450 donors, the cumulative frequency of public TCR beta family members distinguished carriers of CMV infection plus the relevant HLA type. The ex vivo response was dominated by HLA-C-restricted CMV-specific TCR beta clonotypes, which also provided the single most frequent clonotype in two of eight donors.

The reads were generated on an Illumina HiSeq 1500. In TCRdb, the public reads were trimmed at Q25 with fastp and aligned with MiXCR, with productive beta chains retained. Each entry merges the rows of one CDR3 protein and shows their most common DNA and genes. The sample profile shows roughly 230,000 distinct CDR3 sequences; over 15% of them were found once. Approximately 51% of the sample goes to the ten largest clones. In the case of this clonotype: Its antigen is not yet known. No clone much larger than this one lies a single base away; base qualities are absent.

The CDR1 and CDR2 encoded by the germline V gene are SGHVT and SQSDAQ. From its cysteine to its phenylalanine, the CDR3 spans 15 amino acids. Only CDR3 DNA remains: 45 bases, in frame from the first base. Trimming removed 5 bases from V and 0 bases from J; the gene matches leave 6 bases unexplained. The origin of this receptor is a human donor in good health (CMV status not recorded). Some clones in this sample may be carry-over from other donors' samples. Sequenced material: CD8+ T cells from PBMCs. The sequence is built from TRBV7-4 and TRBJ1-1; the central 7 bases match TRBD1. The CDR3 has the sequence CASSATGTVNTEAFF. The DNA sequence is as follows: TGTGCCAGCAGCGCTACCGGGACAGTGAACACTGAAGCTTTCTTT. The CDR3, completed at both ends by the reference TRBV7-4 and TRBJ1-1 genes, gives the full variable domain GAGVSQSPRYKVAKRGRDVALRCDSISGHVTLYWYRQTLGQGSEVLTYSQSDAQRDKSGRPSGRFSAERPERSVSTLKIQRTEQGDSAVYLCASSATGTVNTEAFFGQGTRLTVV.